The clone carrying this T cell receptor beta chain was recorded a few times. Its antigen is not known. The source of the sample is a study of T-cell memory formation after mild COVID-19. Study details: TCR clusters mostly belonged to single donors. Whole-study results and caveats: Confirmation was lacking for SARS-CoV-2 specificity of second-wave clones that peaked on day 37. The study detected some responding clones in pre-infection memory, suggesting cross-reactive memory joined.

Trimming pared 8 bases from V and 0 bases from J, leaving 5 bases between. Per the germline V gene, CDR1 is SNHLY and CDR2 is FYNNEI. CDR3 size: 12 residues. A 5'RACE reaction primed in the constant segment made cDNA libraries of TCR alpha and TCR beta, and these carried sample barcodes and UMIs. Via MiXCR, TCRdb re-called the 5' RACE reads, giving one row per CDR3 protein. This sample has some 62,000 distinct CDR3 sequences, with about a tenth found just once. The origin of this receptor is a man aged 18 to 35 who had mild COVID-19 (a few samples of this study predate the infection). Cell type and time point are not known. The rearrangement uses TRBV2 and TRBJ1-3; D is unclear. Source material: PBMCs or a T cell subset sorted from them (not recorded which). The CDR3 coding sequence is TGTGCCAGCGGGGTCTCTGGAAACACCATATATTTT. It specifies CASGVSGNTIYF.